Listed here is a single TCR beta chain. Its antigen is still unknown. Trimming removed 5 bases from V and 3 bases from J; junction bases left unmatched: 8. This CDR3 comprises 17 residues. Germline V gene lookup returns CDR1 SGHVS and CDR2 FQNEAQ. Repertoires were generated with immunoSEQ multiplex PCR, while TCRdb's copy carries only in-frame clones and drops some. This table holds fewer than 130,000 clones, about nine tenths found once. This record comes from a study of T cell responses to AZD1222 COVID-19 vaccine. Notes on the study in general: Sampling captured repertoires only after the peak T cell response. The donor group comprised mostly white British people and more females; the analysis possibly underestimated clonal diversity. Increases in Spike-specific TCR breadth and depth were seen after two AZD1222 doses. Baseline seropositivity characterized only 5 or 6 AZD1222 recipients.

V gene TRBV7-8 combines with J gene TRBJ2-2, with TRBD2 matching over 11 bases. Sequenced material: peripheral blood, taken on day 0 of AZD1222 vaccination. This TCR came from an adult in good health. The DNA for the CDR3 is TGTGCCAGCAGCCCGGGACTAGCGGTTGGGGACACCGGGGAGCTGTTTTTT. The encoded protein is CASSPGLAVGDTGELFF.